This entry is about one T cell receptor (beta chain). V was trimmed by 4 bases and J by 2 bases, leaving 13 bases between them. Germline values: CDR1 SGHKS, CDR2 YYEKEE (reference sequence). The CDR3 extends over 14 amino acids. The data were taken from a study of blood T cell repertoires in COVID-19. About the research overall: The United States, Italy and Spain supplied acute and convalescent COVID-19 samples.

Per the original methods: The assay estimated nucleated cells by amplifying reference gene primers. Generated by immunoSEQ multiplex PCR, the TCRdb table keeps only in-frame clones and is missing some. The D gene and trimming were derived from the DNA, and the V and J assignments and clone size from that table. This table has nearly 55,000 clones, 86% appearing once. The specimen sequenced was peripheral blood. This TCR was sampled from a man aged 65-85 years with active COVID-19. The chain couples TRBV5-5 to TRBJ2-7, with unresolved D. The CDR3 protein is CASSPPQKTYEQYF. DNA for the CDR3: TGTGCCAGCAGCCCCCCCCAGAAAACCTACGAGCAGTACTTC.